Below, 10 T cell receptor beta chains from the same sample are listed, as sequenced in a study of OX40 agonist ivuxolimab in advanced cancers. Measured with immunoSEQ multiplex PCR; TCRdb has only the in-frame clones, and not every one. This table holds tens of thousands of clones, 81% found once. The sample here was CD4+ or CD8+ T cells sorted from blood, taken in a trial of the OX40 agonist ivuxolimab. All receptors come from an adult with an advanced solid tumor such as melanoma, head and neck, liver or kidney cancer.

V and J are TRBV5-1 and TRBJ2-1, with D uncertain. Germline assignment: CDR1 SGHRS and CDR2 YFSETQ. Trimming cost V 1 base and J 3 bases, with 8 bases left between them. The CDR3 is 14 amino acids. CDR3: CASSLSSSYNEQFF. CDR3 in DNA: TGCGCCAGCAGCTTGAGTTCAAGCTACAATGAGCAGTTCTTC.

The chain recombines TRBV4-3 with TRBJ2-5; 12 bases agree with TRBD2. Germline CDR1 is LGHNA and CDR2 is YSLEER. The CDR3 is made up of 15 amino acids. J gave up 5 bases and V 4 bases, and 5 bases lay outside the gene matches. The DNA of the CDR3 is TGCGCCAGCAGCCTCACGACTAGCGGGAGCGAGACCCAGTACTTC. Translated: CASSLTTSGSETQYF.

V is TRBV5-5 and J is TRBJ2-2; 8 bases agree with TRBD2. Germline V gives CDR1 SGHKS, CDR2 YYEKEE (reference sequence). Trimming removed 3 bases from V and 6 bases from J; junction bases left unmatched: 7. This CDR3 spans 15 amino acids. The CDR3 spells CASSSAGGGAGELFF. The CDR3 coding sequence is TGTGCCAGCAGCTCGGCGGGAGGAGGGGCCGGGGAGCTGTTTTTT.

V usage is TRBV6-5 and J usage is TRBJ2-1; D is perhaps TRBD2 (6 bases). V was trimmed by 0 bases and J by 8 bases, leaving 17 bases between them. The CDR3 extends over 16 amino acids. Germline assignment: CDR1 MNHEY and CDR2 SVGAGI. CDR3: CASSYSGGKAGDEQFF. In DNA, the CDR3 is TGTGCCAGCAGTTACTCCGGCGGGAAGGCTGGTGATGAGCAGTTCTTC.

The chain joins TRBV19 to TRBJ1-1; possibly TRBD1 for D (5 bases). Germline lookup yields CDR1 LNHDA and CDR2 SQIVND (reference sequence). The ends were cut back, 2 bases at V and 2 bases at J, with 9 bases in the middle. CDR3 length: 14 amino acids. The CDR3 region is CASSIRGFNTEAFF. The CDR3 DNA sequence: TGTGCCAGTAGTATAAGGGGCTTTAACACTGAAGCTTTCTTT.

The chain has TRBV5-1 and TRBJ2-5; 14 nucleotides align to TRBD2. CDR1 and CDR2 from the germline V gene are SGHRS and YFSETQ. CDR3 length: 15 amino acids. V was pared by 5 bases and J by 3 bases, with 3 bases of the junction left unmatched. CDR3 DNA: TGCGCCAGCAGGACTAGCGGGAGGGCCGAAGAGACCCAGTACTTC. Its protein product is CASRTSGRAEETQYF. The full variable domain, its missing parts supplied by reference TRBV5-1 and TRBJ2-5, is KAGVTQTPRYLIKTRGQQVTLSCSPISGHRSVSWYQQTPGQGLQFLFEYFSETQRNKGNFPGRFSGRQFSNSRSEMNVSTLELGDSALYLCASRTSGRAEETQYFGPGTRLLVL.

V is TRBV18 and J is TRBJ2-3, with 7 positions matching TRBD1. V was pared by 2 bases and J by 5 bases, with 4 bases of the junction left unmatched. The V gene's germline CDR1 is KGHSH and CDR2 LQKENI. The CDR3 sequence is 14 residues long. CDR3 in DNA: TGTGCCAGCTCACCAAGGACAGGTCAAGATACGCAGTATTTT. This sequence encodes CASSPRTGQDTQYF.

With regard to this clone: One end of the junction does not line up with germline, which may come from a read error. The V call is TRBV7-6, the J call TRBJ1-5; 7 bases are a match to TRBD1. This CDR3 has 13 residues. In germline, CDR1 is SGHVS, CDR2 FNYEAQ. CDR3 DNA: TGTGCCAGCAGCCAAGACCAGGGACAGCTCCAGCATTTT. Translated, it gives CASSQDQGQLQHF. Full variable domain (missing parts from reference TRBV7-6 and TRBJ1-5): GAGVSQSPRYKVTKRGQDVALRCDPISGHVSLYWYRQALGQGPEFLTYFNYEAQQDKSGLPNDRFSAERPEGSISTLTIQRTEQRDSAMYRCASSQDQGQLQHFGDGTRLSIL.

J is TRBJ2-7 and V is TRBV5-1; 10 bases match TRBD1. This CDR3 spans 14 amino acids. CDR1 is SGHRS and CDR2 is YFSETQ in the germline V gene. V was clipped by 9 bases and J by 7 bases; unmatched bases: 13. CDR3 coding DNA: TGCGCCACTGACCGGGACAGGGGATCGCGTGAGCAGTACTTC. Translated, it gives CATDRDRGSREQYF.

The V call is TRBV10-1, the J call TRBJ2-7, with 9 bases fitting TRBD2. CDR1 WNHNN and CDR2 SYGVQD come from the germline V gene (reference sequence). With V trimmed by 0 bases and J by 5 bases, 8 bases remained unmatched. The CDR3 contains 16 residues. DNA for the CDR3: TGCGCCAGCAGTGAGTCGATAGCGGGAGTCTTGAACGAGCAGTACTTC. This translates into CASSESIAGVLNEQYF.